This T cell receptor (beta chain) was sequenced for a study of blood T cell repertoires in COVID-19. Trimming stripped 4 bases from V and 5 bases from J, with 2 bases between. The CDR3 consists of 11 residues. Germline CDR1 reads LNHDA; CDR2 reads SQIVND (reference sequence). In the authors' methods: Researchers report that nucleated cell counts were estimated from reference gene primer amplification. Some clones are missing from TCRdb's copy, which holds only in-frame ones; the method was immunoSEQ multiplex PCR. V and J calls and clone size are copied from that table; D and trimming were computed from the DNA. The table shows 140,000 or so clones, with approximately 84% occurring only once.

The chain has TRBV19 and TRBJ1-4; D gene uncertain. Sequencing used peripheral blood. The TCR originated in a human donor with acute or convalescent COVID-19. The donor label of this sample is uncertain. CDR3 coding DNA: TGTGCCAGTAGTACGAATGAAAAACTGTTTTTT. This encodes CASSTNEKLFF.